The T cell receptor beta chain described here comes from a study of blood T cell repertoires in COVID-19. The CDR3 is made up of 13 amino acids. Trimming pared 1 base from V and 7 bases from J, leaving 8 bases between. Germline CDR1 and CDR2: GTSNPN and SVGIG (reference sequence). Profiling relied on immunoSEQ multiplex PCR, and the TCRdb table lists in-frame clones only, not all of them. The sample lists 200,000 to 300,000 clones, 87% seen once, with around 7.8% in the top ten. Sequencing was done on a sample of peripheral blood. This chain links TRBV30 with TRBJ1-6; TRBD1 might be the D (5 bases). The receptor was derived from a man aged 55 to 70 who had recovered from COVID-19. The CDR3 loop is CAWSGQTNSPLHF. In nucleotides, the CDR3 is TGTGCCTGGAGTGGACAGACCAATTCACCCCTCCACTTT.